Each of the 17 T cell receptor beta chains below was sequenced from the same sample in a study of PD-1 blockade in classical Hodgkin lymphoma. Time point defined: cycle 4 day 1 (C4D1), after more than 5 weeks of nivolumab. Every single patient, without exception, relapsed after autologous stem cell transplantation, and brentuximab vedotin exposure varied. Thawed PBMCs yielded CD4+ T cells through magnetic negative selection. Profiled with immunoSEQ multiplex PCR; TCRdb holds only in-frame clones, not every one. The data hold over 10,000 clones, with 85% to 90% observed a single time. Sequenced material: CD4+ T cells from blood, taken before the fourth cycle of nivolumab. The receptors stem from a human donor with classical Hodgkin lymphoma.

V is TRBV9 and J is TRBJ1-2; D gene ambiguous. In germline, CDR1 is SGDLS, CDR2 YYNGEE. The CDR3 sequence is 13 residues long. The ends were cut back, 1 base at V and 4 bases at J, with 8 bases in the middle. This CDR3 is CASSVLRGYGYTF. The DNA of the CDR3 is TGTGCCAGCAGCGTATTACGCGGCTATGGCTACACCTTC.

The rearrangement links TRBV18 to TRBJ2-1, with a possible D match to TRBD1 (6 bases). V lost 2 bases and J 7 bases, leaving 9 bases between the germline ends. There are 13 residues in the CDR3. Germline V lookup: CDR1 KGHSH, CDR2 LQKENI. CDR3 region: CASSPTGTNEQFF. In DNA form, the CDR3 reads TGTGCCAGCTCACCAACAGGGACGAATGAGCAGTTCTTC.

The chain uses TRBV11-1 and TRBJ1-1; no definite D call. The ends were cut back, 5 bases at V and 11 bases at J, with 15 bases in the middle. Germline V gene lookup returns CDR1 SGHAT and CDR2 FQDESV (reference sequence). CDR3 size: 12 residues. The DNA for the CDR3 is TGTGCCAGCAGCCGAGACATCTTTGACGCTTTCTTT. Translation: CASSRDIFDAFF.

This clone is a singleton in its sample. This sequence joins TRBV6-1 and TRBJ2-7; TRBD2 is a possible D gene (6 bases). Germline assignment: CDR1 MNHNS and CDR2 SASEGT. V lost 8 bases, J lost 1 base, and 15 bases lay in between. The CDR3 loop spans 14 amino acids. The CDR3 reads CASRTSGPSYEQYF. Here the CDR3 DNA reads TGTGCCAGCCGGACAAGCGGGCCTTCCTACGAGCAGTACTTC.

This chain links TRBV28 with TRBJ2-5; D uncertain. Trimming stripped 3 bases from V and 7 bases from J, with 12 bases between. The CDR3 consists of 13 residues. Germline assignment: CDR1 MDHEN and CDR2 SYDVKM. The CDR3 sequence: CASSFRAVWTQYF. CDR3 coding DNA: TGTGCCAGCAGTTTTAGGGCAGTTTGGACCCAGTACTTC.

The rearrangement uses TRBV19 and TRBJ2-3, with 7 bases that match TRBD2. Germline CDR1 reads LNHDA; CDR2 reads SQIVND (reference sequence). This CDR3 contains 13 residues. With V trimmed by 10 bases and J by 0 bases, 4 bases remained unmatched. CDR3 loop: CATSAGSTDTQYF. For the CDR3, the DNA is TGTGCCACCTCAGCGGGAAGCACAGATACGCAGTATTTT.

The V gene is TRBV20-1, the J gene TRBJ2-3; D not certain. With 6 bases removed from V and 5 bases from J, the gap between germline ends came to 9 bases. This CDR3 comprises 11 residues. CDR1 and CDR2 from the germline V gene are DFQATT and SNEGSKA (reference sequence). CDR3 protein: CSAEVKDTQYF. The CDR3 DNA sequence: TGCAGTGCCGAGGTGAAAGATACGCAGTATTTT.

DNA for the CDR3: TGTGCCAGCAGTGAAGTGGGAGACACAGATACGCAGTATTTT. Its protein product is CASSEVGDTDTQYF. The chain links TRBV6-1 to TRBJ2-3; TRBD2 is a possible D gene (5 bases). Per germline, CDR1 MNHNS and CDR2 SASEGT. V was pared by 1 base and J by 2 bases, with 7 bases between. CDR3 length: 14 residues.

This sequence joins TRBV25-1 and TRBJ2-3, with D uncertain. The CDR3 totals 15 residues. V was clipped by 3 bases and J by 0 bases, with 10 bases between them. Germline V CDR1 and CDR2: MGHDK, SYGVNS. For the CDR3, the DNA is TGTGCCAGCAGTGACCCGAGTAAGAGCACAGATACGCAGTATTTT. This sequence encodes CASSDPSKSTDTQYF.

The chain couples TRBV5-1 to TRBJ1-5, with 8 bases aligning to TRBD1. V trimming: 3 bases; J trimming: 5 bases; junction bases outside the gene matches: 7. CDR3 length: 15 amino acids. Per the germline V gene, CDR1 is SGHRS and CDR2 is YFSETQ. This CDR3 reads CASSSGQGFDQPQHF. The DNA for the CDR3 is TGCGCCAGCAGCTCAGGACAGGGATTTGATCAGCCCCAGCATTTT.

The chain recombines TRBV6-5 with TRBJ1-6; 11 positions match TRBD1. Trimming at V came to 6 bases and at J to 9 bases, leaving 7 bases not matched to a gene. The CDR3 spans 15 residues. CDR1 MNHEY and CDR2 SVGAGI come from the germline V gene. Written as DNA, the CDR3 is TGTGCCAGCAGCCGGACAGGGGGCTTCGGTTCACCCCTCCACTTT. It yields the protein CASSRTGGFGSPLHF.

This clone was seen just once. The chain uses TRBV5-8 and TRBJ2-4; no firm D call. CDR3 length equals 15 residues. Germline V gene data show CDR1 as SGHTS and CDR2 as YDEGEE. With 4 bases removed from V and 0 bases from J, the gap between germline ends came to 11 bases. This chain's CDR3 is CASSPSDLAKNIQYF. For the CDR3, the DNA is TGTGCCAGCAGCCCCTCAGATCTAGCCAAAAACATTCAGTACTTC.

The chain carries TRBV6-1 and TRBJ1-6; D unresolved. Deletions cut 7 bases from V and 7 bases from J, with 11 bases between. Germline CDR1 MNHNS, CDR2 SASEGT. The CDR3 has 13 amino acids. The CDR3 DNA follows: TGTGCCAGCACCGCCATTGGGAATTCACCCCTCCACTTT. As protein: CASTAIGNSPLHF.

The chain carries TRBV5-4 and TRBJ2-5, with D perhaps matching TRBD1 (6 bases). This CDR3 is 14 amino acids long. Germline-derived CDR1 and CDR2 are SGHNT and YYREEE (reference sequence). Trimming took off 3 bases at V and 3 bases at J, with 12 bases between the two ends. This CDR3 reads CASSSSRTEETQYF. The DNA of the CDR3 is TGTGCCAGCAGCTCGAGTAGGACAGAAGAGACCCAGTACTTC.

J is TRBJ2-5 and V is TRBV18; D call uncertain. This CDR3 spans 14 amino acids. CDR1 KGHSH and CDR2 LQKENI come from the germline V gene. V lost 8 bases and J lost 2, with 15 bases in between. The CDR3 nucleotides read TGTGCCAGCCCCCCCAATAGCCTACAAGAGACCCAGTACTTC. It specifies CASPPNSLQETQYF.

The genes are TRBV5-1 and TRBJ2-1; a possible D gene is TRBD1 (5 bases). The CDR3 is 15 amino acids. V was shortened by 0 bases and J by 2 bases, with 9 bases between the two germline ends. From germline, CDR1 is SGHRS and CDR2 YFSETQ. In DNA form, the CDR3 reads TGCGCCAGCAGCTTGGGGGGCAGCACCTACAATGAGCAGTTCTTC. It specifies CASSLGGSTYNEQFF.

J is TRBJ2-2 and V is TRBV18; 8 bases match TRBD1. Looked up from germline, CDR1 is KGHSH and CDR2 is LQKENI. The CDR3 totals 16 residues. The V gene end was trimmed by 6 bases and the J gene end by 6 bases; junction bases not matched to a gene: 12. CDR3 coding DNA: TGTGCCAGCTCGCTCGGACAGGGCTTCGTAGCCGGGGAGCTGTTTTTT. Translating gives CASSLGQGFVAGELFF.